This TCR beta chain is from a study of blood T cells in healthy people across ages. Study-wide findings and caveats: In older individuals, TCR beta diversity per million T cells was lower, falling roughly linearly with age. Calculation of diversity from one million T cells yielded estimates considered to be underestimates.

It was with a sample-barcoded 5' primer and a J-beta primer mix that a second PCR of about 6 to 12 cycles was run. A 12-random-nucleotide template-switch adaptor tagged each cDNA molecule. TCRdb analysed the 5' RACE reads with MiXCR anew, one entry per CDR3 protein. The profile shows 910,000 or so distinct CDR3 sequences, 51% of them singletons. This clonotype was found once. The antigen remains unidentified. Its ends do not fully match the called genes, so a read error is possible. The sequenced sample was blood. The TCR sequence derives from a woman aged 55-69 years in good health.

For the CDR3, the DNA is TGTGCCGGGAGGCGGGGGCAATACGAGCAGTACTTC. Translation gives CAGRRGQYEQYF. The chain carries TRBV30 and TRBJ2-5; weak D call: TRBD2 (7 bases). The J call may be mistaken, given a closer DNA end match to TRBJ2-7. The CDR3 is made up of 12 amino acids. CDR1 GTSNPN and CDR2 SVGIG come from the germline V gene (reference sequence).